A selection of T cell receptor beta chains follows, all from one sample in a study of blood T cell repertoires in COVID-19. Generated by immunoSEQ multiplex PCR, the TCRdb table keeps only in-frame clones and is missing some. Among just under 60,000 clones listed, approximately 78% were seen once. Input material: peripheral blood. Every receptor here comes from a man older than 75 with acute or convalescent COVID-19. CDR3s include the opening cysteine and the closing phenylalanine or tryptophan. The order of the fields is V gene, clone size, J gene, D gene, CDR3 protein, CDR3 DNA. D genes are given only for firm matches. Clone size is shown for a subset of rows, as once, few, many or a class of expanded clone.

>TRBV15|NA|TRBJ2-7|NA
CATSTGFGEQYF
TGTGCCACCAGCACCGGGTTCGGCGAGCAGTACTTC
>TRBV5-4|NA|TRBJ1-3|NA
CASSSPGPGNTIYF
TGTGCCAGCAGCTCCCCGGGTCCTGGAAACACCATATATTTT
>TRBV4-1|few|TRBJ2-1|TRBD2
CASSQLGLAGPSYNEQFF
TGCGCCAGCAGCCAATTAGGACTAGCGGGACCCTCCTACAATGAGCAGTTCTTC
>TRBV5-4|few|TRBJ1-1|NA
CASSLDRSDTEAFF
TGTGCCAGCAGCTTGGACAGATCGGACACTGAAGCTTTCTTT
>TRBV5-6|NA|TRBJ1-1|NA
CASSFGRLTAEAFF
TGTGCCAGCAGCTTCGGCAGGCTCACCGCTGAAGCTTTCTTT
>TRBV18|once|TRBJ2-6|NA
CASSRGAAGANVLTF
TGTGCCAGCTCTCGCGGGGCGGCTGGGGCCAACGTCCTGACTTTC
>TRBV3-1/TRBV3-2|NA|TRBJ2-3|NA
CASSHTSDTQYF
TGTGCCAGCAGCCACACTTCAGATACGCAGTATTTT
>TRBV5-1|NA|TRBJ2-5|NA
CASSRRTVGETQYF
TGCGCCAGCAGCAGACGGACAGTCGGGGAGACCCAGTACTTC
>TRBV9|NA|TRBJ2-1|TRBD1
CASSDTLPGQAYNEQFF
TGTGCCAGCAGCGATACCCTTCCGGGACAGGCATACAATGAGCAGTTCTTC
>TRBV7-9|NA|TRBJ1-1|NA
CASSSPRPKGAFF
TGTGCCAGCAGCTCCCCCCGCCCTAAGGGGGCTTTCTTT
>TRBV11-2|few|TRBJ2-1|TRBD2
CASSLDGLAGTSSYNEQFF
TGTGCCAGCAGCTTAGACGGGCTAGCGGGGACGAGCTCCTACAATGAGCAGTTCTTC
>TRBV7-2|NA|TRBJ2-3|TRBD2
CASSWGLGSDTQYF
TGTGCCAGCAGCTGGGGACTAGGGTCAGATACGCAGTATTTT
>TRBV7-4|NA|TRBJ2-1|NA
CASSPGDEQFF
TGTGCCAGCAGCCCAGGGGATGAGCAGTTCTTC
>TRBV28|NA|TRBJ1-5|TRBD1
CASSPGTGGPQPQHF
TGTGCCAGCAGTCCCGGGACAGGGGGCCCTCAGCCCCAGCATTTT
>TRBV7-9|NA|TRBJ2-7|TRBD1
CASSLAPGTGPFEQYF
TGTGCCAGCAGCTTAGCGCCTGGGACAGGGCCCTTCGAGCAGTACTTC
>TRBV3-1/TRBV3-2|NA|TRBJ1-2|NA
CASSRSGNYGYTF
TGTGCCAGCAGCCGGTCCGGGAACTATGGCTACACCTTC
>TRBV6-6|NA|TRBJ1-5|TRBD1
CASNDRGNQPQHF
TGTGCCAGCAACGACAGGGGGAATCAGCCCCAGCATTTT
>TRBV2|NA|TRBJ1-1|NA
CASSPGTYMNTEAFF
TGTGCCAGCAGCCCAGGGACTTACATGAACACTGAAGCTTTCTTT
>TRBV25-1|NA|TRBJ2-1|NA
CASSDPSWPSYNEQFF
TGTGCCAGCAGTGACCCCAGTTGGCCCTCCTACAATGAGCAGTTCTTC
>TRBV3-1/TRBV3-2|NA|TRBJ1-4|NA
CASSQGQIATNEKLFF
TGTGCCAGCAGCCAAGGACAGATTGCAACTAATGAAAAACTGTTTTTT
>TRBV6-1|NA|TRBJ1-1|NA
CASSEGALMEAFF
TGTGCCAGCAGTGAAGGGGCCTTGATGGAAGCTTTCTTT
>TRBV30|NA|TRBJ1-4|TRBD1
CAWSHGQGEEKLFF
TGTGCCTGGAGTCACGGACAGGGAGAAGAAAAACTGTTTTTT
>TRBV27|few|TRBJ2-1|TRBD1
CASRKTGGIGEFF
TGTGCCAGCAGAAAAACAGGGGGCATAGGTGAGTTCTTC
>TRBV3-1/TRBV3-2|NA|TRBJ2-7|NA
CASSPGGKAYEQYF
TGTGCCAGCAGCCCTGGGGGGAAAGCCTACGAGCAGTACTTC
>TRBV19|once|TRBJ2-7|TRBD2
CASSIGLATTYEQYF
TGTGCCAGTAGTATCGGACTAGCGACTACCTACGAGCAGTACTTC
>TRBV6-5|once|TRBJ2-7|TRBD2
CASSLSSGFYEQYF
TGTGCCAGCTCCCTCTCTAGCGGTTTCTACGAGCAGTACTTC
>TRBV28|NA|TRBJ1-2|TRBD1
CASSGTGGSGGYTF
TGTGCCAGCAGTGGTACAGGGGGAAGTGGTGGCTACACCTTC
>TRBV15|NA|TRBJ2-5|NA
CATSPSWRGQETQYF
TGTGCCACCAGCCCCTCTTGGAGGGGTCAAGAGACCCAGTACTTC
>TRBV7-8|NA|TRBJ1-1|NA
CASSAGVGGEAEAFF
TGTGCCAGCAGCGCAGGCGTCGGGGGAGAGGCTGAAGCTTTCTTT
>TRBV5-1|NA|TRBJ2-1|NA
CASSFGQSYNEQFF
TGCGCCAGCAGCTTCGGACAGTCCTACAATGAGCAGTTCTTC
>TRBV19|NA|TRBJ2-1|TRBD2
CASSIRGTTSGRVWEQFF
TGTGCCAGTAGTATAAGGGGGACGACTAGCGGGAGGGTCTGGGAGCAGTTCTTC
>TRBV10-3|NA|TRBJ1-1|NA
CAISATDRMNTEAFF
TGTGCCATCAGTGCCACTGACAGGATGAACACTGAAGCTTTCTTT
>TRBV18|NA|TRBJ1-3|NA
CASSPPQGFISGNTIYF
TGTGCCAGCTCACCACCTCAGGGGTTTATTTCTGGAAACACCATATATTTT
>TRBV13|NA|TRBJ2-7|NA
CASSPLRREDNEQYF
TGTGCCAGCAGCCCCTTAAGGAGGGAGGACAACGAGCAGTACTTC
>TRBV15|NA|TRBJ1-5|NA
CATSRDSGGQPQHF
TGTGCCACCAGCAGAGATTCAGGAGGTCAGCCCCAGCATTTT
>TRBV7-2|NA|TRBJ1-2|TRBD1
CASSPRQGPYGYTF
TGTGCCAGCAGCCCTCGACAGGGTCCCTATGGCTACACCTTC
>TRBV12-5|few|TRBJ1-4|NA
CASGSPGQWGEKLFF
TGTGCTAGTGGTAGTCCGGGACAATGGGGTGAAAAACTGTTTTTT
>TRBV30|NA|TRBJ1-1|TRBD1
CAWLGQFEAFF
TGTGCCTGGCTGGGACAGTTTGAAGCTTTCTTT
>TRBV6-2/TRBV6-3|NA|TRBJ2-5|TRBD1
CASSPGQVQETQYF
TGTGCCAGCAGTCCCGGACAGGTACAAGAGACCCAGTACTTC
>TRBV6-5|NA|TRBJ1-2|NA
CASNEGPRGYGYTF
TGTGCCAGCAACGAGGGCCCAAGAGGGTATGGCTACACCTTC
>TRBV5-8|NA|TRBJ1-2|TRBD1
CASSLRTGGYGYTF
TGTGCCAGCAGCTTGAGGACAGGGGGCTATGGCTACACCTTC
>TRBV6-1|NA|TRBJ2-6|TRBD1
CASSAQGASGANVLTF
TGTGCCAGCAGTGCACAGGGGGCGTCTGGGGCCAACGTCCTGACTTTC
>TRBV3-1/TRBV3-2|once|TRBJ2-2|TRBD2
CASSPGLAGRTGELFF
TGTGCCAGCAGCCCGGGACTAGCGGGACGCACCGGGGAGCTGTTTTTT
>TRBV27|NA|TRBJ1-6|NA
CASSLKRVNSPLHF
TGTGCCAGCAGTTTAAAACGGGTGAATTCACCCCTCCACTTT
>TRBV19|NA|TRBJ1-5|NA
CASSIDNGNQPQHF
TGTGCCAGTAGTATCGACAATGGCAATCAGCCCCAGCATTTT
>TRBV5-4|NA|TRBJ1-4|TRBD1
CASSQGGNEKLFF
TGTGCCAGCAGCCAGGGGGGAAATGAAAAACTGTTTTTT
>TRBV19|NA|TRBJ2-1|TRBD2
CASSIVLAGYNEQFF
TGTGCCAGTAGTATAGTCCTAGCGGGGTACAATGAGCAGTTCTTC
>TRBV30|NA|TRBJ1-1|TRBD1
CAWAPLGQGGLGTEAFF
TGTGCCTGGGCCCCCCTGGGGCAGGGGGGCCTTGGCACTGAAGCTTTCTTT
>TRBV7-9|once|TRBJ2-2|NA
CASSFIGQSNTGELFF
TGTGCCAGCAGCTTCATCGGACAGTCGAACACCGGGGAGCTGTTTTTT
>TRBV5-1|NA|TRBJ1-3|TRBD1
CASSVTGVNTIYF
TGCGCCAGCAGCGTGACAGGGGTAAACACCATATATTTT
>TRBV6-5|NA|TRBJ2-7|TRBD2
CASRPSGGTYEQYF
TGTGCCAGCAGACCTAGCGGGGGGACCTACGAGCAGTACTTC
>TRBV6-5|NA|TRBJ1-1|NA
CATLRRLDTEAFF
TGTGCCACCCTTCGCCGGTTGGACACTGAAGCTTTCTTT
>TRBV24-1|NA|TRBJ2-1|TRBD1
CATSTGVGEQFF
TGTGCCACCAGCACAGGGGTGGGTGAGCAGTTCTTC
>TRBV5-1|NA|TRBJ1-2|NA
CASSLQSGESGYTF
TGCGCCAGCAGCTTGCAGTCCGGGGAGAGTGGCTACACCTTC
>TRBV7-3|NA|TRBJ2-3|TRBD2
CASSLRLAGGADTQYF
TGTGCCAGCAGCTTAAGACTAGCGGGAGGTGCAGATACGCAGTATTTT